The entry that follows covers one T cell receptor (beta chain) sequence. The antigen is not known. These data belong to a study of early T cells in non-severe SARS-CoV-2 infection. Study in general: Chains from this unsorted whole-blood bulk RNA could not be paired. Study outcomes and limitations: Anti-spike CD8 specificities were favored by VDJdb matching, whose results missed private and CD4 specificities.

Attachment of unique molecular identifiers was made to individual cDNA molecules. TCRdb reprocessed the 5' RACE reads with MiXCR, giving one entry per CDR3 protein. The profile shows roughly 50,000 distinct CDR3 sequences, 8% to 8.5% of them singletons. Sequencing was performed on whole blood. The receptor comes from an adult who was a healthcare worker with PCR-confirmed SARS-CoV-2 infection or an uninfected control (not recorded which).

DNA of the CDR3: TGTGCCAGCAGCTCCTGGGACAGGGATTTCGGGGAGCTGTTTTTT. Protein: CASSSWDRDFGELFF. The chain couples TRBV11-2 to TRBJ2-2; 9 nucleotides agree with TRBD1. CDR1 is SGHAT, CDR2 FQNNGV, per germline. The CDR3 contains 15 residues. The V segment lost 4 bases and the J segment 7 bases; nucleotides outside the gene matches: 7. The whole variable domain, filled in from reference TRBV11-2 and TRBJ2-2, reads EAGVAQSPRYKIIEKRQSVAFWCNPISGHATLYWYQQILGQGPKLLIQFQNNGVVDDSQLPKDRFSAERLKGVDSTLKIQPAKLEDSAVYLCASSSWDRDFGELFFGEGSRLTVL.